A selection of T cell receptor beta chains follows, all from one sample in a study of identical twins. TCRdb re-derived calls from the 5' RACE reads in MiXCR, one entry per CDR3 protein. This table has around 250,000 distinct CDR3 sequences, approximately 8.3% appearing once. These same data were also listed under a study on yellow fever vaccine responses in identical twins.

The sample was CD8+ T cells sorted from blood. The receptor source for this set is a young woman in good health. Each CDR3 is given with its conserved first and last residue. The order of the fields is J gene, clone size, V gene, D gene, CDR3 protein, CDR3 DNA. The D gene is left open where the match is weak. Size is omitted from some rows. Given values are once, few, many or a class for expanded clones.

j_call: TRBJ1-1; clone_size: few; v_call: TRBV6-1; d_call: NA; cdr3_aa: CASRPRGSTEAFF; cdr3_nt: TGTGCCAGCAGGCCCCGAGGATCTACTGAAGCTTTCTTT
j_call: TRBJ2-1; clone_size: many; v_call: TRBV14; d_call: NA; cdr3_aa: CASSSRDTYNEQFF; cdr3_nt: TGTGCCAGCAGCTCACGGGACACCTACAATGAGCAGTTCTTC
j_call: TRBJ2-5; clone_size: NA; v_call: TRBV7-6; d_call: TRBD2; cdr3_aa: CASSPGLAGDEGQETQYF; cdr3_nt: TGTGCCAGCAGCCCTGGACTAGCGGGAGATGAGGGGCAAGAGACCCAGTACTTC
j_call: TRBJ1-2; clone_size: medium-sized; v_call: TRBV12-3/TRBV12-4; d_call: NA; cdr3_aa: CASSAGRQVAAGYTF; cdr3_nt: TGTGCCAGCAGTGCCGGTCGGCAGGTCGCGGCTGGCTACACCTTC
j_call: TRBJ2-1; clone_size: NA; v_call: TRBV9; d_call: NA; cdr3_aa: CASSALQGPYNEQFF; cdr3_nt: TGTGCCAGCAGCGCACTCCAAGGGCCCTACAATGAGCAGTTCTTC
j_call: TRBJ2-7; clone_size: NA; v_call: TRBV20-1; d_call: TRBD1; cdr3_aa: CSATARQGISYEQYF; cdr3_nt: TGCAGTGCTACCGCAAGACAGGGAATCTCCTACGAGCAGTACTTC
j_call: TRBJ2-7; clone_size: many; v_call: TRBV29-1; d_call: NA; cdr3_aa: CSVSDWNSYEQYF; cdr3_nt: TGCAGCGTTAGTGACTGGAACTCCTACGAGCAGTACTTC
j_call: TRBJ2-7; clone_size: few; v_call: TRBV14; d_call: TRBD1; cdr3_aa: CASSQVPGQASYEQYF; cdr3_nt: TGTGCCAGCAGCCAAGTGCCGGGACAGGCATCCTACGAGCAGTACTTC
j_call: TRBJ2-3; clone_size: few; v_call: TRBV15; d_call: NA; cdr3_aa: CATSPYRDGYTDTQYF; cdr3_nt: TGTGCCACCAGCCCTTACCGCGACGGTTACACAGATACGCAGTATTTT
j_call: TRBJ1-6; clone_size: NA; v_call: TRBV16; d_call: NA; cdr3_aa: CASSQYEGTGSPLHF; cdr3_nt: TGTGCCAGCAGCCAATATGAAGGAACGGGCTCACCCCTCCACTTT
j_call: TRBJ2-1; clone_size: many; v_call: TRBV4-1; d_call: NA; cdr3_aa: CASSQSSTPGLAYNEQFF; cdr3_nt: TGCGCCAGCAGCCAATCCTCTACCCCGGGACTTGCCTACAATGAGCAGTTCTTC
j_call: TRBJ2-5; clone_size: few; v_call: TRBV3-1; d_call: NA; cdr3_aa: CASSQFGWDTGQDLQETQYF; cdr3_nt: TGTGCCAGCAGCCAATTCGGTTGGGACACGGGACAAGATCTACAAGAGACCCAGTACTTC
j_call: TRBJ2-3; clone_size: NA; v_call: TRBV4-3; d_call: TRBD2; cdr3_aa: CASSQDEIAGAADTQYF; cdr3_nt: TGCGCCAGCAGCCAAGATGAAATAGCGGGAGCGGCAGATACGCAGTATTTT
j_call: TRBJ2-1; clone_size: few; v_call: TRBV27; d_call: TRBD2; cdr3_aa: CASSPRLAASYNEQFF; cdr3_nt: TGTGCCAGCAGTCCGCGACTAGCGGCGAGCTACAATGAGCAGTTCTTC
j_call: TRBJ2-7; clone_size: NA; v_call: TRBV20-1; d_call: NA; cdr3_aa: CSARDLYGTYEQYF; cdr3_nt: TGCAGTGCTAGAGATCTATACGGTACCTACGAGCAGTACTTC
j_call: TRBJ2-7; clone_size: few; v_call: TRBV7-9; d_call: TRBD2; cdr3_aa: CASSFTSEAIYEQYF; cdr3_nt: TGTGCCAGCAGCTTCACTAGCGAAGCTATCTACGAGCAGTACTTC
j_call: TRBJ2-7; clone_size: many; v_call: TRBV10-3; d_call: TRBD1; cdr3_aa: CAISDRDRSYEQYF; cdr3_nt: TGTGCCATCAGTGACCGGGACAGGTCCTACGAGCAGTACTTC
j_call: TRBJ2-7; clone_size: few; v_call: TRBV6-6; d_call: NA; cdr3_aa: CASSYGNPYEQYF; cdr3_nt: TGTGCCAGCAGTTATGGCAACCCCTACGAGCAGTACTTC
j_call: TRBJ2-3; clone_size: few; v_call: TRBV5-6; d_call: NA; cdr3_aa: CASSPMTDPSTDTQYF; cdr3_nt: TGTGCCAGCAGCCCGATGACAGATCCTAGCACAGATACGCAGTATTTT
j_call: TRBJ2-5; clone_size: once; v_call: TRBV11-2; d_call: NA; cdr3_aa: CASSPARGVEETQYF; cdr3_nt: TGTGCCAGCAGCCCAGCCCGGGGCGTAGAGGAGACCCAGTACTTC
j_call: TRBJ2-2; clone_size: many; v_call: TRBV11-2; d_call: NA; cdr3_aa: CASSLGGVFTSTGELFF; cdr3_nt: TGTGCCAGCAGCTTAGGGGGCGTTTTTACCAGCACCGGGGAGCTGTTTTTT
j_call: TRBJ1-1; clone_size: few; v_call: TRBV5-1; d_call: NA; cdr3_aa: CASSLAPGEVGTEAFF; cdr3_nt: TGCGCCAGCAGCTTGGCCCCAGGGGAGGTGGGCACTGAAGCTTTCTTT